This TCR beta chain was sequenced for a study of blood T cell repertoires in COVID-19. Study-wide background: The United States, Italy and Spain provided the acute and convalescent COVID-19 samples.

Here immunoSEQ multiplex PCR was the method, and the copy in TCRdb shows in-frame clones only, minus some. The table shows about 130,000 clones, with almost 85% occurring only once. V was shortened by 0 bases and J by 3 bases, with 6 bases between the two germline ends. From germline, CDR1 is SGHNT and CDR2 YYREEE (reference sequence). The CDR3 consists of 14 residues. V usage is TRBV5-4 and J usage is TRBJ2-2; perhaps TRBD1 as D (5 bases). This receptor was obtained from a woman between 25 and 40 years old who had recovered from COVID-19. The sequenced material came from peripheral blood. This CDR3 is CASSLETDTGELFF. DNA of the CDR3: TGTGCCAGCAGCTTGGAGACAGACACCGGGGAGCTGTTTTTT.